The 8 T cell receptor beta chains listed next were all sequenced from one sample in a study of shared clonotypes between healthy human individuals. Sequenced by immunoSEQ multiplex PCR; TCRdb stores in-frame clones only, minus some. Of over a million clones listed, approximately 80% are singletons. The sample was memory CD4+ T cells from PBMCs. Subset in this sample: CD45RA-negative fraction. Source of these receptors: a man between 18 and 29 years old in good health. Some clones in this sample may be carry-over from other donors' samples.

The chain uses TRBV27 and TRBJ2-2; TRBD2 might be the D (5 bases). CDR3 length: 16 residues. Trimming removed 4 bases from V and 4 bases from J, with 16 bases in between. The germline V gene has CDR1 MNHEY and CDR2 SMNVEV (reference sequence). Written as DNA, the CDR3 is TGTGCCAGCAGTTCAACGGGATACAGAACCACCGGGGAGCTGTTTTTT. This gives the protein CASSSTGYRTTGELFF.

The rearrangement uses TRBV4-2 and TRBJ1-5, with D unclear. CDR3 length: 15 residues. V lost 1 base and J 2 bases, leaving 9 bases between the germline ends. CDR1 LGHNA and CDR2 YNFKEQ come from the germline V gene. CDR3 loop: CASSQGLLGNQPQHF. The CDR3 region has the DNA TGTGCCAGCAGCCAAGGTCTCCTTGGCAATCAGCCCCAGCATTTT.

The V and J genes are TRBV27 and TRBJ2-1; no reliable D call. The germline CDR1 and CDR2 sequences are MNHEY and SMNVEV (reference sequence). V gave up 0 bases and J gave up 4 bases, with 7 bases separating them. The CDR3 has 14 residues. The CDR3 here is CASSLSVRYNEQFF. The CDR3 DNA sequence: TGTGCCAGCAGTTTATCGGTTCGGTACAATGAGCAGTTCTTC.

This clone was seen a few times. The chain joins TRBV20-1 to TRBJ2-7; the match to TRBD1 covers 9 bases. J was trimmed by 11 bases and V by 6 bases; bases with no gene match: 8. The CDR3 is made up of 11 amino acids. CDR1 is DFQATT, CDR2 SNEGSKA, per germline (reference sequence). CDR3 nucleotide sequence: TGCAGTGCCTTCGACCGGGACAGGGAGTACTTC. It yields the protein CSAFDRDREYF.

This clone has a handful of counts. V usage is TRBV5-6 and J usage is TRBJ1-5, with D maybe TRBD1 (6 bases). The germline V gene has CDR1 SGHDT and CDR2 YYEEEE. Deletions cut 1 base from V and 3 bases from J, with 11 bases between. The CDR3 sequence is 15 residues long. CDR3 sequence reads: CASSLLGQDNQPQHF. The DNA of the CDR3 is TGTGCCAGCAGCTTGTTGGGACAAGACAATCAGCCCCAGCATTTT.

V and J are TRBV28 and TRBJ1-5; no clear D gene. Germline-derived CDR1 and CDR2 are MDHEN and SYDVKM. CDR3 length: 15 amino acids. The V end lost 6 bases, the J end lost 10 bases, and 22 bases lay between the germline ends. CDR3 coding DNA: TGTGCCAGCAGGCCAAATACCCTTGTTGAATATCCCCAGCATTTT. It translates to CASRPNTLVEYPQHF.

The J gene is TRBJ1-5, the V gene TRBV5-1; tentatively, D is TRBD1 (5 bases). V lost 4 bases and J 3 bases, leaving 17 bases between the germline ends. This CDR3 spans 16 amino acids. Germline CDR1 SGHRS, CDR2 YFSETQ. CDR3 amino acids: CASSPGTQGPNQPQHF. The CDR3 DNA reads as TGCGCCAGCAGCCCAGGGACCCAGGGCCCCAATCAGCCCCAGCATTTT.

This clone was counted a single time. This chain links TRBV2 with TRBJ1-5; D might be TRBD1 (5 bases). Trimming pared 0 bases from V and 7 bases from J, leaving 13 bases between. CDR3 length: 15 residues. Germline V CDR1 and CDR2: SNHLY, FYNNEI. The CDR3 spells CASSEAGARGQPQHF. Here the CDR3 DNA reads TGTGCCAGCAGTGAAGCTGGGGCGCGGGGGCAGCCCCAGCATTTT.